The clone carrying this T cell receptor beta chain has a handful of counts. No antigen is known for it. This specimen belongs to a study of PD-1 blockade in mismatch repair-deficient tumors. Background on the study: All were previously treated, progressing patients with about twelve mismatch repair-deficient cancer types. Findings and caveats of the study: All three positive peptides came from frameshift mutations, yielding 142 blood TCRs.

As for time point: identical approximately nine-day culture without peptide (control). Mismatch repair deficiency was confirmed in all patients, by PCR or immunohistochemistry. Each of seven ELISpot-reactive candidate peptides was used for 10-day stimulation. Sequencing used immunoSEQ multiplex PCR; TCRdb keeps in-frame clones, though not all of them. The sample records 14,000 or so clones, about nine tenths being singletons. Germline CDR1 and CDR2: WNHNN and SYGVQD (reference sequence). V lost 3 bases and J 0 bases, leaving 11 bases between the germline ends. This CDR3 is 15 amino acids long. The sample consisted of cells cultured in vitro, taken from a patient treated with pembrolizumab. This receptor was taken from an adult with mismatch repair-deficient cancer. This chain joins TRBV10-1 and TRBJ2-5; D tentatively fits TRBD1 or TRBD2 (5 bases each). The CDR3 spells CASSDSGTDQETQYF. CDR3 nucleotide sequence: TGCGCCAGCAGTGACTCCGGGACGGACCAAGAGACCCAGTACTTC.